The 4 T cell receptor beta chains presented below share a single source sample, sequenced in a study of blood T cell repertoires in COVID-19. Produced via immunoSEQ multiplex PCR; TCRdb's table is partial and in-frame only. Of about 64,000 clones listed, 80% to 90% are singletons. The sequenced material came from peripheral blood. These receptors were obtained from a man aged 45-65 years with active COVID-19.

The CDR3 DNA sequence: TGTGCCAGCAGCCTGGGCCGGGGGTTAGCGCCTACCCAAGAGACCCAGTACTTC. It translates to CASSLGRGLAPTQETQYF. The rearrangement links TRBV5-5 to TRBJ2-5; tentative D call: TRBD2 (6 bases). V lost 4 bases and J lost 1, with 23 bases in between. There are 18 residues in the CDR3. In germline, CDR1 is SGHKS, CDR2 YYEKEE (reference sequence).

This rearrangement joins TRBV5-8 to TRBJ2-2, with 9 nucleotides matching TRBD1. The CDR3 contains 16 residues. Per germline, CDR1 SGHTS and CDR2 YDEGEE. Unmatched junction bases numbered 6, after V lost 4 bases and J lost 2 bases. CDR3: CASSRTGGGNTGELFF. The CDR3 region has the DNA TGTGCCAGCAGCCGTACAGGGGGCGGTAACACCGGGGAGCTGTTTTTT. The full variable domain, with the rest looked up from reference TRBV5-8 and TRBJ2-2, is EAGVTQSPTHLIKTRGQQATLRCSPISGHTSVYWYQQALGLGLQFLLWYDEGEERNRGNFPPRFSGRQFPNYSSELNVNALELEDSALYLCASSRTGGGNTGELFFGEGSRLTVL.

Within the sample, this clone is medium-sized. Other DNA sequences of this sample code for an identical CDR3. The CDR3 reads CASSTSGQDNSPLHF. Here the CDR3 DNA reads TGTGCCAGCAGCACCTCGGGACAGGATAATTCACCCCTCCACTTT. The chain combines TRBV9 with TRBJ1-6, with 8 bases fitting TRBD1. V lost 4 bases and J lost 5; bases outside the gene matches: 5. Germline CDR1 is SGDLS and CDR2 is YYNGEE. The CDR3 is 15 amino acids.

The J gene is TRBJ2-1, the V gene TRBV19; TRBD2 agrees at 14 bases. Per the germline V gene, CDR1 is LNHDA and CDR2 is SQIVND (reference sequence). V lost 3 bases and J lost 12; bases outside the gene matches: 4. The CDR3 is 14 amino acids. CDR3 residues: CASSMTSGRVRQFF. DNA for the CDR3: TGTGCCAGTAGTATGACTAGCGGGAGGGTACGGCAGTTCTTC.